One sample yielded the 15 T cell receptor beta chains listed below, sequenced in a study of T cell responses to AZD1222 COVID-19 vaccine. Using immunoSEQ multiplex PCR, the repertoire was profiled, and TCRdb retains in-frame clones only, with some absent. Of 90,000 to 130,000 clones listed, about 86% are singletons. Material: peripheral blood, obtained on day 0 of AZD1222 vaccination. These TCRs come from an adult in good health.

V gene TRBV24-1 combines with J gene TRBJ2-1; the match to TRBD2 covers 8 bases. The CDR3 totals 15 residues. The V segment lost 5 bases and the J segment 6 bases; nucleotides outside the gene matches: 8. In germline, CDR1 is KGHDR, CDR2 SFDVKD. This chain's CDR3 is CATSAPRGVRNEQFF. DNA for the CDR3: TGTGCCACCAGTGCTCCGCGGGGGGTTCGCAATGAGCAGTTCTTC.

The chain is built from TRBV6-4 and TRBJ2-5; no firm D call. V gave up 2 bases and J gave up 1 base, with 5 bases separating them. The germline gives CDR1 MRHNA, CDR2 SNTAGT. The CDR3 is made up of 13 amino acids. CDR3 DNA: TGTGCCAGCAGTGACAGGGTCCAAGAGACCCAGTACTTC. This sequence encodes CASSDRVQETQYF.

This sequence joins TRBV4-1 and TRBJ1-5; tentative D call: TRBD1 (5 bases). Germline values: CDR1 MGHRA, CDR2 YSYEKL. CDR3 size: 17 residues. Trimming removed 1 base from V and 0 bases from J, with 13 bases in between. The CDR3 is CASSQGGGLDSNQPQHF. The DNA for the CDR3 is TGCGCCAGCAGCCAAGGTGGGGGACTAGATAGCAATCAGCCCCAGCATTTT.

About this clone itself: The same CDR3 can be traced to other DNA sequences in this sample. V usage is TRBV12-3 or TRBV12-4 and J usage is TRBJ2-4; no firm D call. The CDR3 has 13 amino acids. Trimming cost V 5 bases and J 1 base, with 6 bases left between them. For the CDR3, the DNA is TGTGCCAGCAGTCTGCTCGCCAAAAACATTCAGTACTTC. Translated, it gives CASSLLAKNIQYF.

The CDR3 DNA sequence: TGCGCCAGCAGCTTGGTTGGGGGATCCTACGAGCAGTACTTC. Its translation: CASSLVGGSYEQYF. The chain employs TRBV5-1 and TRBJ2-7; perhaps D is TRBD1 or TRBD2 (5 bases each). Germline V lookup: CDR1 SGHRS, CDR2 YFSETQ. Deletions cut 0 bases from V and 1 base from J, with 8 bases between. The CDR3 covers 14 residues.

This sequence joins TRBV4-2 and TRBJ1-1; no clear D. In germline, CDR1 is LGHNA, CDR2 YNFKEQ. CDR3 length: 15 amino acids. The V end was cut by 8 bases, the J end by 1 base, with 17 bases between. The CDR3 coding sequence is TGTGCCAGCGGACCTAAGGGTCGGAAGAACACTGAAGCTTTCTTT. This codes for CASGPKGRKNTEAFF.

The chain links TRBV5-1 to TRBJ1-1, with D perhaps matching TRBD1 (6 bases). The germline V gene encodes CDR1 SGHRS and CDR2 YFSETQ. CDR3 length: 13 residues. V was shortened by 0 bases and J by 11 bases, with 14 bases between the two germline ends. CDR3 amino acids: CASSLEQGGGAFF. The CDR3 nucleotides read TGCGCCAGCAGCTTGGAACAGGGCGGCGGCGCTTTCTTT.

The chain carries TRBV2 and TRBJ1-2; D call uncertain. V shed 2 bases and J shed 3 bases, with 16 bases lying between them. This CDR3 contains 16 residues. Germline V CDR1 and CDR2: SNHLY, FYNNEI. The CDR3 nucleotides are TGTGCCAGCAGTGAAACCCCGGGAGGGAGGGACTATGGCTACACCTTC. It specifies CASSETPGGRDYGYTF.

The chain uses TRBV3-1 (or the pseudogene TRBV3-2) and TRBJ2-5; no definite D call. V was pared by 7 bases and J by 4 bases, with 13 bases between. The CDR3 is 13 amino acids. Germline V gene lookup returns CDR1 LGHDT and CDR2 YNNKEL (reference sequence). The CDR3 coding sequence is TGTGCCAGCACCCCCTCAGGAATAGAGACCCAGTACTTC. As protein: CASTPSGIETQYF.

The rearrangement joins TRBV19 to TRBJ1-4, with D possibly being TRBD1 (6 bases). CDR1 is LNHDA, CDR2 SQIVND, per germline (reference sequence). The CDR3 covers 15 residues. Trimming took off 3 bases at V and 10 bases at J, with 18 bases between the two ends. CDR3 coding DNA: TGTGCCAGTAGTATCGGGCCAGGGGAGTTTGGAAAACTGTTTTTT. This codes for CASSIGPGEFGKLFF.

The rearrangement links TRBV6-5 to TRBJ2-7; D not resolved. V shed 8 bases and J shed 3 bases, with 11 bases lying between them. The germline CDR1 and CDR2 sequences are MNHEY and SVGAGI. The CDR3 is made up of 12 amino acids. The CDR3 spells CASRGHGYEQYF. Here the CDR3 DNA reads TGTGCCAGCCGAGGTCACGGCTACGAGCAGTACTTC.

This clone was counted a single time. This chain links TRBV2 with TRBJ2-6; D is unresolved. Germline V lookup: CDR1 SNHLY, CDR2 FYNNEI. The V end lost 6 bases, the J end lost 0 bases, and 12 bases lay between the germline ends. This CDR3 spans 16 amino acids. The CDR3 nucleotides read TGTGCCAGCAGATCAGAAACCCCCTCTGGGGCCAACGTCCTGACTTTC. As protein: CASRSETPSGANVLTF.

V gene TRBV7-2 combines with J gene TRBJ1-2, with D perhaps matching TRBD1 (5 bases). Germline V CDR1 and CDR2: SGHTA, FQGNSA. This CDR3 region has 12 residues. Deletions cut 5 bases from V and 6 bases from J, with 10 bases between. The CDR3 region is CASSPRGDGYTF. The CDR3 nucleotides read TGTGCCAGCAGCCCCCGGGGGGATGGCTACACCTTC.

The genes are TRBV2 and TRBJ2-5; D uncertain. The CDR3 runs to 13 residues. V lost 5 bases to trimming and J lost 4 bases, with 11 bases between them. CDR1 is SNHLY, CDR2 FYNNEI, per germline. This chain's CDR3 is CASSQDLGETQYF. Written as DNA, the CDR3 is TGTGCCAGCAGTCAGGACCTAGGAGAGACCCAGTACTTC.

This chain links TRBV11-2 with TRBJ1-3; no clear D gene. V lost 2 bases to trimming and J lost 1 base, with 6 bases between them. The CDR3 is made up of 14 amino acids. Germline V gene data show CDR1 as SGHAT and CDR2 as FQNNGV. The CDR3 reads CASSLRFSGNTIYF. DNA of the CDR3: TGTGCCAGCAGCTTACGGTTTTCTGGAAACACCATATATTTT.